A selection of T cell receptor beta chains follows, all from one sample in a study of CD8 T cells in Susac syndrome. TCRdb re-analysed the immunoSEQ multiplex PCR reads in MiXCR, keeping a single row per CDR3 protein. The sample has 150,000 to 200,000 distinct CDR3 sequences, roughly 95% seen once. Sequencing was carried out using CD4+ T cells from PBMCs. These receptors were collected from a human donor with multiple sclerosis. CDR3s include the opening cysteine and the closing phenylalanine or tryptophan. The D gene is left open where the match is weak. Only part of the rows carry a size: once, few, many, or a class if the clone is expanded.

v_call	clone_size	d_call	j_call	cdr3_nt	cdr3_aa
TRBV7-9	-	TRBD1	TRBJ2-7	TGTGCCAGCAGCTTAGGACAGGGTCACGAGCAGTACTTC	CASSLGQGHEQYF
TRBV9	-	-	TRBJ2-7	TGTGCCAGCAGTCTAAAGTGGGGGTCGGGAGAGCAGTACTTC	CASSLKWGSGEQYF
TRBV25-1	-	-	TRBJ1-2	TGTGCCAGCAGTCTACTTGATGGCTACACCTTC	CASSLLDGYTF
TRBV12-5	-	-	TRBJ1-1	TGTGCTAGTGGTTTGGTCCGGACAGAAGCTTTCTTT	CASGLVRTEAFF
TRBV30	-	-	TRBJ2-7	TGTGCCTCAATGTACTCCTACGAGCAGTACTTC	CASMYSYEQYF
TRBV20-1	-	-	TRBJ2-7	TGCAGTGCTAGTCCCATACTGAACCCCTACGAGCAGTACTTC	CSASPILNPYEQYF
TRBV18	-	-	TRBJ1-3	TGTGCCAGCTCACTAAAAGGGGACGGAAACACCATATATTTT	CASSLKGDGNTIYF
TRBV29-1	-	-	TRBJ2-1	TGCAGCGTTGACAAGGGACACATGGGAGAGCAGTTCTTC	CSVDKGHMGEQFF
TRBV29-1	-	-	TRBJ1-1	TGCAGCTGGTCAGGGAGGTTGAGAACTGAAGCTTTCTTT	CSWSGRLRTEAFF
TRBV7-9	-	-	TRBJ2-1	TGTGCCAGCAGCTTAGCCCCCCAGGGGTGGGGTGAGCAGTTCTTC	CASSLAPQGWGEQFF
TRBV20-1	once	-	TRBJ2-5	TGCAGTGCTAGAGACTCCCTGATGGAGACCCAGTACTTC	CSARDSLMETQYF
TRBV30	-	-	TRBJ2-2	TGTGCCTGGAGCAGGGGGAACACCGGGGAGCTGTTTTTT	CAWSRGNTGELFF
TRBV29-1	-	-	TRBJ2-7	TGCAGCGTTGTCGGGGGGCTCTACGAGCAGTACTTC	CSVVGGLYEQYF
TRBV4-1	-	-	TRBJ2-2	TGCGCCAGCAGCCAACTCCCCTCGATCGTTAACACCGGGGAGCTGTTTTTT	CASSQLPSIVNTGELFF
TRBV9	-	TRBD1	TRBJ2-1	TGTGCCAGCAGCGTAGGGGAAGGCAGGGGGCAGTACAATGAGCAGTTCTTC	CASSVGEGRGQYNEQFF
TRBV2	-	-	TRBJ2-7	TGTGCCAGCAAAAGGGAATCCTACGAGCAGTACTTC	CASKRESYEQYF
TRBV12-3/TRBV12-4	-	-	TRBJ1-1	TGTGCCAGCTGGAGGGGCACTGAAGCTTTCTTT	CASWRGTEAFF
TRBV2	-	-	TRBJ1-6	TGTGCCAGCTCTGTGAATATGGATTCACCCCTCCACTTT	CASSVNMDSPLHF
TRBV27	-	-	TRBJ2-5	TGTGCCAGCAGTCCCCCAAAGACCCAGTACTTC	CASSPPKTQYF
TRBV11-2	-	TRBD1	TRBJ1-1	TGTGCCAGCAGCTTTGGATCGGGACAGGCGGGGAAGTTGACTTTCTTT	CASSFGSGQAGKLTFF
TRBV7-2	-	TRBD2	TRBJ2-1	TGTGCCAGCAGCCCCAATGGACTAGCGGGGGGTCCAAATGAGCAGTTCTTC	CASSPNGLAGGPNEQFF
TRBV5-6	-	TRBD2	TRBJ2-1	TGTGCCAGCAGCCCCACTTGGACTAGCGGGGGCCGTGAGCAGTTCTTC	CASSPTWTSGGREQFF
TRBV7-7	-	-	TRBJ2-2	TGTGCTAGCAGCTTAGATTCCAGAGCGAACACCGGGGAGCTGTTTTTT	CASSLDSRANTGELFF
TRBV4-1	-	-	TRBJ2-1	TGCGCCAGCAGCCAAGTCTGGCTTGGTGAGCAGTTCTTC	CASSQVWLGEQFF
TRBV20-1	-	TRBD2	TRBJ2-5	TGCAGTGCTAGAGAGGGTAGCGGGATGGAGACCCAGTACTTC	CSAREGSGMETQYF
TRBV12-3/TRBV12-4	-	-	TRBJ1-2	TGTGCCAGCAGTTTGGGGTTATCGCCCTATGGCTACACCTTC	CASSLGLSPYGYTF
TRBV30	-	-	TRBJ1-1	TGTGCCTGGAGTGTAATGAAAGTCTGGAACACTGAAGCTTTCTTT	CAWSVMKVWNTEAFF
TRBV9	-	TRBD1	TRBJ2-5	TGTGCCAGCAGCACGGACAGGGGGCCTCAAGAGACCCAGTACTTC	CASSTDRGPQETQYF
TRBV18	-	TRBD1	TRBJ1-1	TGTGCCAGCTCACCTGGGACAGGTGAAGCTTTCTTT	CASSPGTGEAFF
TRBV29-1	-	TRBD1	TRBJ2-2	TGCAGCGCTGGGGGTCCTACAGGGGTCGACACCACCGGGGAGCTGTTTTTT	CSAGGPTGVDTTGELFF
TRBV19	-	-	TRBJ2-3	TGTGCCAGTAGTATAGGGGCGGGAGATACGCAGTATTTT	CASSIGAGDTQYF
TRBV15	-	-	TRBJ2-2	TGTGCCACCAGCGGGGAGGCCAACACCGGGGAGCTGTTTTTT	CATSGEANTGELFF
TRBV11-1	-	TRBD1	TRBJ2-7	TGTGCCAGCAGCTTAGGGGCTGCCTCCACAGGGGGCGCAAGGTACGAGCAGTACTTC	CASSLGAASTGGARYEQYF
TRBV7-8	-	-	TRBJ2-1	TGTGCCAGCAGCTCAGAGTGGAATGAGCAGTTCTTC	CASSSEWNEQFF
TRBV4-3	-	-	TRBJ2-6	TGCGCCAGCAGCCCAGCCATAGTGGGGCAAGCTGGGGCCAACGTCCTGACTTTC	CASSPAIVGQAGANVLTF
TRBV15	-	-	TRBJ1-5	TGTGCCACCCGGGGGCTTGGCAATCAGCCCCAGCATTTT	CATRGLGNQPQHF
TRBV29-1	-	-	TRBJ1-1	TGCAGCGTCCTCAGACAGACGAACACTGAAGCTTTCTTT	CSVLRQTNTEAFF
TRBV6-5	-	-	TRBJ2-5	TGTGCCAGCACCCATAGGGGGGTAGGGAGAGGGGACCAGTACTTC	CASTHRGVGRGDQYF
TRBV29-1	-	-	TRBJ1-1	TGCAGCGTTGAAGGGCAGGGTATCACTGAAGCTTTCTTT	CSVEGQGITEAFF
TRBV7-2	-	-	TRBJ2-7	TGTGCCAGCAGCTCTCCCCCCGGGACGGGGACCTACGAGCAGTACTTC	CASSSPPGTGTYEQYF
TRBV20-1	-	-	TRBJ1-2	TGCAGTGCTAGAGATTCCAGGGAGTACTACTATGGCTACACCTTC	CSARDSREYYYGYTF
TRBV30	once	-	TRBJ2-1	TGTGCCTGGAGTGTTACCAGGGGGGTATACAATGAGCAGTTCTTC	CAWSVTRGVYNEQFF
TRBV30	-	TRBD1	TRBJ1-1	TGTGCCTGGAGTGTGGACAGGCACTATGAAGCTTTCTTT	CAWSVDRHYEAFF
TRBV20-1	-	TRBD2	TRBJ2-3	TGCAGTGCCGCCCATAGCGGGGGGGCACAAATGCAGTATTTT	CSAAHSGGAQMQYF
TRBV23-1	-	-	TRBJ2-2	TGCGCCAGCAGCTACACCAAGGACCACACCGGGGAGCTGTTTTTT	CASSYTKDHTGELFF
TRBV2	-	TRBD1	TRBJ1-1	TGTGCCAGCAGCGGAGACAGGGTTGAGGTTGAAGCTTTCTTT	CASSGDRVEVEAFF
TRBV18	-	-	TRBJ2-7	TGTGCCAGCTCACCGCGCGACAGTGCCGAGCAGTACTTC	CASSPRDSAEQYF